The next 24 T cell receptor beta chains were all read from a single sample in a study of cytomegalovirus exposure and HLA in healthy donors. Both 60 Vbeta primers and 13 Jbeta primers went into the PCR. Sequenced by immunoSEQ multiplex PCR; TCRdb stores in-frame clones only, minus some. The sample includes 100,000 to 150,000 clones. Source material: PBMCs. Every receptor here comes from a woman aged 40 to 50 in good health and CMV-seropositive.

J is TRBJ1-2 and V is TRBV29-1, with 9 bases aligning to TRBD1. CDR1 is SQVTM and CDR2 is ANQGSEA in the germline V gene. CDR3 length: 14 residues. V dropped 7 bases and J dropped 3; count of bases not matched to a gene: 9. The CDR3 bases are TGCAGCGCAACCCGGGACAGGGATTACTATGGCTACACCTTC. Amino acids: CSATRDRDYYGYTF.

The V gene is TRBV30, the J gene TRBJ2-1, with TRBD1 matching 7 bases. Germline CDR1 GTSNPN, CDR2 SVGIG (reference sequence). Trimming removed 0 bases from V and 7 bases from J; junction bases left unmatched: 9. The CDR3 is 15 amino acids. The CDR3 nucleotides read TGTGCCTGGAGTGTACAGGGACAGCAAGGGAATGAGCAGTTCTTC. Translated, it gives CAWSVQGQQGNEQFF.

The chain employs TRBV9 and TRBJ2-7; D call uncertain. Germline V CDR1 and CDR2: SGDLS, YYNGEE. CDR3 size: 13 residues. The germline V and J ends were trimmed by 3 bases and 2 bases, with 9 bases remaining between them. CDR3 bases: TGTGCCAGCAGCGCTCACGACACCTACGAGCAGTACTTC. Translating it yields CASSAHDTYEQYF. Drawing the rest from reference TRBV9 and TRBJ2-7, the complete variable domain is DSGVTQTPKHLITATGQRVTLRCSPRSGDLSVYWYQQSLDQGLQFLIQYYNGEERAKGNILERFSAQQFPDLHSELNLSSLELGDSALYFCASSAHDTYEQYFGPGTRLTVT.

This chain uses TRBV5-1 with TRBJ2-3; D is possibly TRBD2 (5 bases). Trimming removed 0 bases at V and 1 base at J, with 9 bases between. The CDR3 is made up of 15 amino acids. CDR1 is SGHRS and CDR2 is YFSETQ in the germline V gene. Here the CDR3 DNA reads TGCGCCAGCAGCTTGGCTCTTAGCGGCACAGATACGCAGTATTTT. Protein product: CASSLALSGTDTQYF.

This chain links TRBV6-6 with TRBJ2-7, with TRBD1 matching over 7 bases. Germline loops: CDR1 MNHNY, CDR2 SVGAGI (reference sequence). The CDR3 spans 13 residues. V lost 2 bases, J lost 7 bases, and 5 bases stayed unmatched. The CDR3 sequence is CASSYTTGAEQYF. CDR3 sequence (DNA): TGTGCCAGCAGTTACACCACAGGGGCGGAGCAGTACTTC.

CDR3 sequence: CASSAMASGVYEQYF. The CDR3 DNA follows: TGTGCCAGCAGCGCCATGGCTTCCGGAGTCTACGAGCAGTACTTC. The rearrangement links TRBV9 to TRBJ2-7; D call uncertain. Trimming took 3 bases from V and 3 from J, leaving 16 bases between them. Germline lookup yields CDR1 SGDLS and CDR2 YYNGEE. The CDR3 extends over 15 amino acids.

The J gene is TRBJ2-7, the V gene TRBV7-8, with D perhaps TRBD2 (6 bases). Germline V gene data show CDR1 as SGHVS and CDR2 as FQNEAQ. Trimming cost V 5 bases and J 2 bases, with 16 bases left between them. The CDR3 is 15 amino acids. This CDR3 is CASSGSGGLTYEQYF. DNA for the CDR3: TGTGCCAGCAGCGGATCCGGGGGTCTCACCTACGAGCAGTACTTC.

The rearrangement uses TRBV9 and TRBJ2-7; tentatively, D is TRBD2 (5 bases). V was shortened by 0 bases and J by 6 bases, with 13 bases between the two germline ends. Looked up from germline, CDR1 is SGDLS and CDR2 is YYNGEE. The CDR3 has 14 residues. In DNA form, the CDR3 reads TGTGCCAGCAGCGTAGGGCTAGCTAATGTCGAGCAGTACTTC. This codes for CASSVGLANVEQYF. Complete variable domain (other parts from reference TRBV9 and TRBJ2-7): DSGVTQTPKHLITATGQRVTLRCSPRSGDLSVYWYQQSLDQGLQFLIQYYNGEERAKGNILERFSAQQFPDLHSELNLSSLELGDSALYFCASSVGLANVEQYFGPGTRLTVT.

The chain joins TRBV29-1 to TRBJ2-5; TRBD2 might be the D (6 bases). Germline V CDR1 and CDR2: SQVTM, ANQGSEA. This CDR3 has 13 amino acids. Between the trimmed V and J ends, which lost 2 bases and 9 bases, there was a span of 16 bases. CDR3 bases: TGCAGCGTTGAAAGTTCTAGAGGGGAGGCCCAGTACTTC. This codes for CSVESSRGEAQYF. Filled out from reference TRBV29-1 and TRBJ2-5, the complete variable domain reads SAVISQKPSRDICQRGTSLTIQCQVDSQVTMMFWYRQQPGQSLTLIATANQGSEATYESGFVIDKFPISRPNLTFSTLTVSNMSPEDSSIYLCSVESSRGEAQYFGPGTRLLVL.

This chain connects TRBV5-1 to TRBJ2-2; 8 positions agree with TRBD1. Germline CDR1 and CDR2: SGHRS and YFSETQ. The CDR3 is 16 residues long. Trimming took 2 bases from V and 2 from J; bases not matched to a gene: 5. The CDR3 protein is CASSFRDRGNTGELFF. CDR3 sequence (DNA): TGCGCCAGCAGCTTTCGCGACAGGGGCAACACCGGGGAGCTGTTTTTT.

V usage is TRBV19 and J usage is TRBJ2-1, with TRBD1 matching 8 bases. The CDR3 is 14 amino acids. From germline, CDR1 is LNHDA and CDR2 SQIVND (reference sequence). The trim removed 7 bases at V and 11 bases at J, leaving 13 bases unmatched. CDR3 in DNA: TGTGCCAGTAACCCACAGGGGGGTGATAGGAAGCAGTTCTTC. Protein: CASNPQGGDRKQFF.

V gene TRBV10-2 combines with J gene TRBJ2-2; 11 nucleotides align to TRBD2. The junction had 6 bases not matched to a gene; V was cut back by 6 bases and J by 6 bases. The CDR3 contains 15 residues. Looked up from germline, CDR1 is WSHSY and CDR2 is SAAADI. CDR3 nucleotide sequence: TGCGCCAGCAGGCTAGCGGGAGGTTTTTCCGGGGAGCTGTTTTTT. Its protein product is CASRLAGGFSGELFF.

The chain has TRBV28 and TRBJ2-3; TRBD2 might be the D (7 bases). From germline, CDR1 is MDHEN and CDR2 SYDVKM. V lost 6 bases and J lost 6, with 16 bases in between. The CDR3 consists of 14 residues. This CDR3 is CASRDRGRGDTQYF. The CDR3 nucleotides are TGTGCCAGCAGAGATAGGGGGAGGGGTGATACGCAGTATTTT. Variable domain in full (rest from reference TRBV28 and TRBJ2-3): DVKVTQSSRYLVKRTGEKVFLECVQDMDHENMFWYRQDPGLGLRLIYFSYDVKMKEKGDIPEGYSVSREKKERFSLILESASTNQTSMYLCASRDRGRGDTQYFGPGTRLTVL.

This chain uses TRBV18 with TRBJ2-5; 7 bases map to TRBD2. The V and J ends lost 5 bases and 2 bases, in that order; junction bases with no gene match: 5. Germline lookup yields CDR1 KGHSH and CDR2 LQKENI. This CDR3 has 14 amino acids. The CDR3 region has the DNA TGTGCCAGCTCATCTACTAGCGAGCAAGAGACCCAGTACTTC. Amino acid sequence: CASSSTSEQETQYF.

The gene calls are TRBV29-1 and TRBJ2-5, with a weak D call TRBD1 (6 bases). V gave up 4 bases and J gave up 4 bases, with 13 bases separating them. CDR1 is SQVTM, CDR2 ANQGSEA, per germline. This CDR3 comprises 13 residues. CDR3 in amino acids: CSVVSGVGETQYF. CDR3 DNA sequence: TGCAGCGTTGTCTCAGGGGTAGGAGAGACCCAGTACTTC.

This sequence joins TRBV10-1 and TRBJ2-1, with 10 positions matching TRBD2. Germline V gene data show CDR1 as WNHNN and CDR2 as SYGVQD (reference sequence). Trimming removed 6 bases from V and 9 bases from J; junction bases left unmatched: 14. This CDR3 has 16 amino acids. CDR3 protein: CASSPSIPGLATEQFF. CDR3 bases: TGCGCCAGCAGCCCATCCATCCCGGGACTAGCGACTGAGCAGTTCTTC.

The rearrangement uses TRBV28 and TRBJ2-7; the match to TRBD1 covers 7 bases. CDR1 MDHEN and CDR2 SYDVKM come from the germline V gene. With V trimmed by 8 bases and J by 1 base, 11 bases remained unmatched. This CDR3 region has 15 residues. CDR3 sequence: CASGSVRGLSYEQYF. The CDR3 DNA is TGTGCCAGCGGGTCTGTTAGGGGGCTATCCTACGAGCAGTACTTC.

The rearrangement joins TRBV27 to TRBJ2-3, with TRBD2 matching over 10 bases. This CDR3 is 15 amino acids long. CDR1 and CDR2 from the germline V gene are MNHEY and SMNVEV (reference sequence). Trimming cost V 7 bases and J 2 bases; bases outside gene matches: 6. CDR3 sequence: CASTQLAGSTDTQYF. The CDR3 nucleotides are TGTGCCAGCACCCAACTAGCGGGGTCCACAGATACGCAGTATTTT.

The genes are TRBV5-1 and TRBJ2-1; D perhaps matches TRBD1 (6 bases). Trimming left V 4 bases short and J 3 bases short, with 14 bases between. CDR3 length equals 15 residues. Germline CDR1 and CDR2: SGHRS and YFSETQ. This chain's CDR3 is CASSQQGSDYNEQFF. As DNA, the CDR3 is TGCGCCAGCAGCCAACAGGGCTCCGACTACAATGAGCAGTTCTTC.

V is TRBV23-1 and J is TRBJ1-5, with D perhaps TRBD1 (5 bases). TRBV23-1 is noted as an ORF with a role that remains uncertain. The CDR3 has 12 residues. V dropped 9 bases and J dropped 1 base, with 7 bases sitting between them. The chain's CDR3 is CASGASNQPQHF. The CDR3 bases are TGCGCCAGTGGGGCCAGCAATCAGCCCCAGCATTTT.

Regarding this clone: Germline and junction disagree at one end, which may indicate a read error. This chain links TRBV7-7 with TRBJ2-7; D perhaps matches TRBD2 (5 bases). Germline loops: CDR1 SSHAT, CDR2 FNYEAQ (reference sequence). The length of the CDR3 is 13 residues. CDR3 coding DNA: TGTGCTAGCAGCTTAGACGGGGAGATGGAGCAGTACTTC. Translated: CASSLDGEMEQYF.

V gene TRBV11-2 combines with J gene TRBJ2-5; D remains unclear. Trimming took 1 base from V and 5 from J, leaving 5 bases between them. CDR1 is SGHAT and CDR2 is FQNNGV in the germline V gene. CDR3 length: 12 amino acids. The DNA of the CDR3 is TGTGCCAGCAGCTTAGTTCGGGAGACCCAGTACTTC. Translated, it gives CASSLVRETQYF.

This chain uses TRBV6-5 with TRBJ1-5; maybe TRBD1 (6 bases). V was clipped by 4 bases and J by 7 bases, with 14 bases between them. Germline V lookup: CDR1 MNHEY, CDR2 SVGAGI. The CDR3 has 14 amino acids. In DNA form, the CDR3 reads TGTGCCAGCAGTTCTTCACAGGGAGTCCAGCCCCAGCATTTT. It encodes CASSSSQGVQPQHF.

The CDR3 loop reads CASSLAVGSTEAFF. CDR3 nucleotides: TGTGCCAGCAGCTTAGCTGTGGGGAGCACTGAAGCTTTCTTT. The V call is TRBV11-2, the J call TRBJ1-1; D ambiguous. V lost 1 base and J lost 4, with 10 bases in between. Germline V lookup: CDR1 SGHAT, CDR2 FQNNGV. The CDR3 has 14 residues.